One and the same sample provided the 29 T cell receptor beta chains below, sequenced in a study of T-cell reconstitution after alpha-beta-depleted transplantation in children. The TCRbeta library incorporated unique molecular identifiers. TCRdb re-called the PCR reads with MiXCR, one entry per CDR3 protein. The sample has roughly 100,000 distinct CDR3 sequences, about 8% seen once. Sequences were derived from PBMCs, sampled before TCRalphabeta/CD19-depleted stem cell transplant. These receptors originate from a boy between 2 and 10 years old with acute lymphoblastic leukemia, due to receive a stem cell transplant.

J is TRBJ1-2 and V is TRBV20-1; D is uncertain. The CDR3 sequence is 13 residues long. Germline V gene data show CDR1 as DFQATT and CDR2 as SNEGSKA (reference sequence). Trimming took off 0 bases at V and 4 bases at J, with 9 bases between the two ends. In nucleotides, the CDR3 is TGCAGTGCTAGAGAGGTGGGGATCTATGGCTACACCTTC. Translated: CSAREVGIYGYTF.

The chain combines TRBV12-3 or TRBV12-4 with TRBJ2-5, with 9 positions matching TRBD2. Losses at the gene ends were 5 bases for V and 5 bases for J; bases not matched to a gene: 15. There are 17 residues in the CDR3. CDR3 nucleotides: TGTGCCAGCAGTCGGGGACTATCGGCGGGGGGGCTGGAGACCCAGTACTTC. Protein: CASSRGLSAGGLETQYF.

This clonotype has only a few counts. The J gene is TRBJ2-5, the V gene TRBV4-2; D tentatively reads TRBD1 or TRBD2 (5 bases each). The CDR3 is 16 residues long. The germline V and J ends were trimmed by 4 bases and 1 base, with 16 bases remaining between them. Germline loops: CDR1 LGHNA, CDR2 YNFKEQ. The CDR3, as DNA: TGTGCCAGCAGCCGCCGACAGCGAGGGGTCCAAGAGACCCAGTACTTC. Encoded protein: CASSRRQRGVQETQYF.

The chain employs TRBV4-3 and TRBJ2-7, with 10 bases that match TRBD2. The CDR3 runs 18 residues. Germline CDR1 is LGHNA and CDR2 is YSLEER. The junction had 18 bases not matched to a gene; V was cut back by 5 bases and J by 5 bases. CDR3: CASSNQLGAAGGKNEQYF. Written as DNA, the CDR3 is TGCGCCAGCAGCAACCAACTTGGAGCAGCGGGGGGGAAGAACGAGCAGTACTTC.

This clonotype was detected a few times. The chain couples TRBV9 to TRBJ2-3; 11 nucleotides line up with TRBD2. The CDR3 runs to 16 residues. The trim removed 0 bases at V and 5 bases at J, leaving 5 bases unmatched. Per germline, CDR1 SGDLS and CDR2 YYNGEE. The CDR3: CASSVDLAGGGDTQYF. In DNA form, the CDR3 reads TGTGCCAGCAGCGTAGATCTAGCGGGGGGAGGAGATACGCAGTATTTT.

This clonotype came up many times. V is TRBV2 and J is TRBJ2-3, with D unclear. CDR1 and CDR2 (germline): SNHLY, FYNNEI. The CDR3 length is 15 residues. The V and J ends lost 4 bases and 0 bases respectively, with 11 bases between them. The CDR3 here is CASSAAYTSTDTQYF. The DNA of the CDR3 is TGTGCCAGCAGTGCAGCCTATACTAGCACAGATACGCAGTATTTT.

This clonotype was seen repeatedly, ten times or more. The rearrangement uses TRBV20-1 and TRBJ2-7; TRBD1 is a possible D gene (6 bases). The CDR3 contains 12 residues. V was shortened by 5 bases and J by 3 bases, with 11 bases between the two germline ends. CDR1 is DFQATT and CDR2 is SNEGSKA in the germline V gene (reference sequence). The CDR3 DNA reads as TGCAGTGCTCCCCGACAGGACTACGAGCAGTACTTC. It encodes CSAPRQDYEQYF.

This clonotype was recorded at least ten times. The rearrangement joins TRBV6-5 to TRBJ1-4; no clear D. Germline CDR1 and CDR2: MNHEY and SVGAGI. V was cut by 5 bases and J by 2 bases, with 3 bases left in between. The CDR3 totals 12 residues. CDR3 DNA: TGTGCCAGCAGTGGGACTAATGAAAAACTGTTTTTT. This gives the protein CASSGTNEKLFF.

The sample holds many counts of this clonotype. This chain uses TRBV12-3 or TRBV12-4 with TRBJ2-4; D is undetermined. Trimming took off 6 bases at V and 7 bases at J, with 13 bases between the two ends. CDR3 length equals 13 residues. This CDR3 is CASSPAFANIQYF. In nucleotides, the CDR3 is TGTGCCAGCAGCCCGGCGTTTGCTAACATTCAGTACTTC.

Ten or more counts support this clonotype. The chain has TRBV4-2 and TRBJ1-1, with unresolved D. The CDR3 has 13 residues. Germline CDR1 is LGHNA and CDR2 is YNFKEQ. Trimming stripped 4 bases from V and 6 bases from J, with 12 bases between. CDR3 residues: CASSREGGAEAFF. The CDR3 nucleotides are TGTGCCAGCAGCCGGGAGGGTGGCGCTGAAGCTTTCTTT.

In this sample, this clonotype turned up many times. This chain uses TRBV3-1 with TRBJ1-1; possibly TRBD1 for D (6 bases). This CDR3 region has 17 residues. Germline loops: CDR1 LGHDT, CDR2 YNNKEL (reference sequence). The V end was cut by 2 bases, the J end by 1 base, with 17 bases between. CDR3 in DNA: TGTGCCAGCAGCCAAACCCCGGGACACTACCAGAACACTGAAGCTTTCTTT. Its protein product is CASSQTPGHYQNTEAFF.

In its sample, this clonotype was seen a few times. The rearrangement joins TRBV20-1 to TRBJ2-1; D is perhaps TRBD1 or TRBD2 (6 bases each). The CDR3 is 14 amino acids. CDR1 and CDR2 from the germline V gene are DFQATT and SNEGSKA (reference sequence). V lost 3 bases, J lost 2 bases, and 11 bases lay in between. CDR3 sequence reads: CSASGGDTYNEQFF. The CDR3 DNA follows: TGCAGTGCTAGTGGAGGGGACACCTACAATGAGCAGTTCTTC.

This clonotype was counted ten times or more. This chain connects TRBV20-1 to TRBJ1-1; no clear D. Trimming removed 0 bases from V and 4 bases from J, with 12 bases in between. This CDR3 spans 14 amino acids. Looked up from germline, CDR1 is DFQATT and CDR2 is SNEGSKA (reference sequence). The CDR3 protein is CSARDISTITEAFF. In DNA form, the CDR3 reads TGCAGTGCTAGAGATATAAGCACAATCACTGAAGCTTTCTTT.

This clonotype was detected a few times. The chain has TRBV7-6 and TRBJ2-1; no reliable D call. The germline V and J ends were trimmed by 4 bases and 5 bases, with 6 bases remaining between them. Germline CDR1 reads SGHVS; CDR2 reads FNYEAQ. CDR3 size: 12 residues. The CDR3, as DNA: TGTGCCAGCAGCTCCTGGGACAATGAGCAGTTCTTC. It specifies CASSSWDNEQFF.

This clonotype showed up many times. The rearrangement joins TRBV2 to TRBJ1-2; TRBD1 matches 8 bases. CDR3 size: 14 residues. V shed 7 bases, J shed 5 bases, and the junction held 9 bases outside the gene matches. Per germline, CDR1 SNHLY and CDR2 FYNNEI. CDR3 nucleotides: TGTGCCAGCACCAAGGACAGGGCGGAATATGGCTACACCTTC. Its protein product is CASTKDRAEYGYTF. The full variable domain, completed using reference TRBV2 and TRBJ1-2, is EPEVTQTPSHQVTQMGQEVILRCVPISNHLYFYWYRQILGQKVEFLVSFYNNEISEKSEIFDDQFSVERPDGSNFTLKIRSTKLEDSAMYFCASTKDRAEYGYTFGSGTRLTVV.

In this sample, this clonotype turned up many times. J is TRBJ2-7 and V is TRBV7-6, with D maybe TRBD1 (6 bases). CDR3 length: 14 amino acids. V was pared by 0 bases and J by 7 bases, with 13 bases between. The germline CDR1 and CDR2 sequences are SGHVS and FNYEAQ. The chain's CDR3 is CASSLAGGKEEQYF. CDR3 DNA sequence: TGTGCCAGCAGCTTAGCAGGGGGAAAGGAAGAGCAGTACTTC.

This clonotype was detected only a few times. The chain links TRBV5-8 to TRBJ2-1, with D maybe TRBD2 (5 bases). This CDR3 contains 15 residues. V lost 2 bases to trimming and J lost 6 bases, with 15 bases between them. Germline CDR1 is SGHTS and CDR2 is YDEGEE. The CDR3 nucleotides are TGTGCCAGCAGCTTAAATCCTAGCAGTGTCAATGAGCAGTTCTTC. This codes for CASSLNPSSVNEQFF.

This clonotype was recorded at least ten times. V gene TRBV4-2 combines with J gene TRBJ1-2; D remains ambiguous. The germline V and J ends were trimmed by 0 bases and 2 bases, with 16 bases remaining between them. The CDR3 is 17 amino acids. CDR1 is LGHNA, CDR2 YNFKEQ, per germline. CDR3 loop: CASSQDLAQGGNYGYTF. CDR3 in DNA: TGTGCCAGCAGCCAAGATTTGGCTCAAGGAGGGAACTATGGCTACACCTTC.

This clonotype was seen repeatedly, ten times or more. V is TRBV29-1 and J is TRBJ1-1; D unresolved. The CDR3 runs 13 residues. The germline CDR1 and CDR2 sequences are SQVTM and ANQGSEA. V lost 4 bases to trimming and J lost 0 bases, with 9 bases between them. The CDR3 sequence: CSVVLQMNTEAFF. In nucleotides, the CDR3 is TGCAGCGTTGTACTACAGATGAACACTGAAGCTTTCTTT.

This clonotype was seen a few times. This rearrangement joins TRBV7-2 to TRBJ1-3; D not resolved. Trimming left V 5 bases short and J 8 bases short, with 16 bases between. The CDR3 contains 14 residues. Germline values: CDR1 SGHTA, CDR2 FQGNSA. CDR3 sequence (DNA): TGTGCCAGCAGCCCGGACCCAAACCGCGACACCATATATTTT. It encodes CASSPDPNRDTIYF.

This clonotype came up a few times. The CDR3 nucleotides are TGTGCCAGCAGTTTACTAGTAGGGGCCTACGAGCAGTACTTC. It encodes CASSLLVGAYEQYF. The chain joins TRBV12-3 or TRBV12-4 to TRBJ2-7, with a tentative D call TRBD1 (5 bases). This CDR3 region has 14 residues. The V end was cut by 2 bases, the J end by 2 bases, with 10 bases between.

This clonotype was seen repeatedly, ten times or more. In nucleotides, the CDR3 is TGCAGTGCTAGTATAGGCGGGGACACAGATACGCAGTATTTT. This codes for CSASIGGDTDTQYF. V is TRBV20-1 and J is TRBJ2-3; a possible D gene is TRBD2 (6 bases). This CDR3 region has 14 residues. Germline V gives CDR1 DFQATT, CDR2 SNEGSKA (reference sequence). V dropped 3 bases and J dropped 2 bases, with 12 bases sitting between them.

There are many counts of this clonotype. The gene calls are TRBV29-1 and TRBJ2-7; the D is unclear. With 7 bases removed from V and 1 base from J, the gap between germline ends came to 8 bases. The CDR3 loop spans 11 amino acids. The V gene's germline CDR1 is SQVTM and CDR2 ANQGSEA. CDR3 loop: CSAIRSYEQYF. The CDR3, as DNA: TGCAGCGCCATACGGTCCTACGAGCAGTACTTC.

Ten or more counts support this clonotype. The rearrangement uses TRBV20-1 and TRBJ2-7; 7 bases agree with TRBD2. Germline V gene sequence: CDR1 DFQATT, CDR2 SNEGSKA (reference sequence). CDR3 length: 12 residues. With 6 bases clipped from V and 5 bases from J, the junction kept 7 bases outside the gene matches. For the CDR3, the DNA is TGCAGTGCCCGGGACTATAACCACGAGCAGTACTTC. This encodes CSARDYNHEQYF.

There are a few counts of this clonotype. The chain has TRBV19 and TRBJ1-5; no definite D call. V lost 2 bases and J lost 0, with 8 bases in between. The germline V gene has CDR1 LNHDA and CDR2 SQIVND (reference sequence). The CDR3 has 15 amino acids. The CDR3, as DNA: TGTGCCAGTAGTATACGTCAATTTAGCAATCAGCCCCAGCATTTT. Encoded protein: CASSIRQFSNQPQHF.

This clonotype was recorded a few times. V is TRBV4-1 and J is TRBJ2-5, with 8 nucleotides matching TRBD2. The CDR3 totals 16 residues. From germline, CDR1 is MGHRA and CDR2 YSYEKL. V dropped 1 base and J dropped 2; count of bases not matched to a gene: 6. CDR3 loop: CASSQVAGGLQETQYF. The CDR3 region has the DNA TGCGCCAGCAGCCAAGTCGCGGGGGGACTTCAAGAGACCCAGTACTTC.

This clonotype was seen ten or more times. The chain is built from TRBV28 and TRBJ1-2; TRBD1 is a possible D gene (5 bases). The CDR3 runs 19 residues. V gave up 6 bases and J gave up 4 bases, with 30 bases separating them. Germline lookup yields CDR1 MDHEN and CDR2 SYDVKM. In DNA, the CDR3 is TGTGCCAGCAGGACCGGTACAGGAACAGCCCCACATATTGGCTATGGCTACACCTTC. Amino acid sequence: CASRTGTGTAPHIGYGYTF.

This clonotype was observed a few times. This rearrangement joins TRBV18 to TRBJ1-2, with 12 bases identical to TRBD1. Unmatched junction bases numbered 3, after V lost 1 base and J lost 0 bases. The CDR3 totals 17 residues. Germline CDR1 is KGHSH and CDR2 is LQKENI. CDR3 amino acids: CASSPLGTGGSNYGYTF. DNA for the CDR3: TGTGCCAGCTCACCACTTGGGACAGGGGGCTCTAACTATGGCTACACCTTC.

This clonotype was observed many times. The V and J genes are TRBV5-1 and TRBJ2-7; no clear D gene. Per germline, CDR1 SGHRS and CDR2 YFSETQ. The CDR3 loop spans 12 amino acids. The V and J ends lost 1 base and 6 bases respectively, with 8 bases between them. CDR3: CASSLMGREQYF. CDR3 DNA sequence: TGCGCCAGCAGCTTGATGGGTCGCGAGCAGTACTTC.